Sequencing of this T cell receptor (beta chain) was carried out in a study of T cells in Graves' hyperthyroidism and ophthalmopathy. Study outcomes and limitations: Most thyroid clonotypes expanded above 0.001 appeared in blood too. A 13 V-J model separated ophthalmopathy from stable hyperthyroidism.

CDR3 length: 15 amino acids. From germline, CDR1 is MNHNS and CDR2 SASEGT. The source material, RNA transcripts, was used to amplify TCR beta CDR3 regions. The HTBI primer set served for first-round RT-PCR of the TCR CDR3. One entry per CDR3 protein results from TCRdb running MiXCR on the multiplex PCR reads. The data contain roughly 380,000 distinct CDR3 sequences, about a sixth of them seen just once; the ten biggest clones take up around 15%. Remarks on this clonotype: Its target is not known. A junction end diverges from the germline sequence, so it may reflect a read error.

Reasons for excluding patients were uncontrolled infection, other autoimmune disease, pregnancy or lactation. Out of 10 ml of fresh peripheral blood came the PBMCs. The sequence derives from a woman aged 40 to 50 with Graves' ophthalmopathy. The chain has TRBV6-1 and TRBJ2-7, with D maybe TRBD2 (6 bases). Material for sequencing was blood. The CDR3 bases are TGTGCCAGCAGGATCTTAGTGGGAGGAGACTACGAGCAGTCCTTC. Translated, it gives CASRILVGGDYEQSF.